This T cell receptor beta chain was recovered during a study of spatial heterogeneity in lung cancer. A single record per CDR3 protein comes from TCRdb applying MiXCR to the 5' RACE reads. Of tens of thousands of distinct CDR3 sequences in the sample, around 13% were seen once. V was clipped by 6 bases and J by 7 bases; unmatched bases: 5. Germline lookup yields CDR1 SQVTM and CDR2 ANQGSEA. CDR3 length: 12 amino acids. Time point: sample taken at primary tumor resection. The sequence was obtained from a male donor with early-stage non-small cell lung cancer. The specimen comprised PBMCs, sampled at surgery. The chain recombines TRBV29-1 with TRBJ2-1, with 8 bases lining up with TRBD2. This CDR3 is CSVAGERNEQFF. The CDR3, as DNA: TGCAGCGTAGCGGGAGAGCGAAATGAGCAGTTCTTC.